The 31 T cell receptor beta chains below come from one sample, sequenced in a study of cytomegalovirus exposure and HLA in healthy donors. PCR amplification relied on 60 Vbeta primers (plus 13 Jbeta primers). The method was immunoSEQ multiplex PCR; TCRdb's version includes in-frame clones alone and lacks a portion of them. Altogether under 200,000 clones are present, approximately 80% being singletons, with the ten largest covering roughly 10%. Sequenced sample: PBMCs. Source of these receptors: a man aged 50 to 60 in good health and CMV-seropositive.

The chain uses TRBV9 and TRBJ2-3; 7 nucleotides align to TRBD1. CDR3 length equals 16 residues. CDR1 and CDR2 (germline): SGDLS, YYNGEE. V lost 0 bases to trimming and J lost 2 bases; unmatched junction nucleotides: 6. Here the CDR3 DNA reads TGTGCCAGCAGCGTAGGGACAGGAAAATACACAGATACGCAGTATTTT. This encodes CASSVGTGKYTDTQYF.

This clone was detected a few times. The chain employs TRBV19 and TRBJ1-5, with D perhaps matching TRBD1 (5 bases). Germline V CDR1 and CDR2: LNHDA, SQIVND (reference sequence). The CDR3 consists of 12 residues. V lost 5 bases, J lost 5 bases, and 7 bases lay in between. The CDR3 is CASSSGDQPQHF. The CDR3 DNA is TGTGCCAGTAGTTCGGGGGATCAGCCCCAGCATTTT. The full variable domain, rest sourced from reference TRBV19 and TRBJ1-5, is DGGITQSPKYLFRKEGQNVTLSCEQNLNHDAMYWYRQDPGQGLRLIYYSQIVNDFQKGDIAEGYSVSREKKESFPLTVTSAQKNPTAFYLCASSSGDQPQHFGDGTRLSIL.

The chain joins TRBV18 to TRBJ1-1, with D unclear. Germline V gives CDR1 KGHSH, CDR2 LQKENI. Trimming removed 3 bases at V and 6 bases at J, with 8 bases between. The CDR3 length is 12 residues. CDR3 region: CASSPLGAEAFF. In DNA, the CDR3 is TGTGCCAGCTCACCTCTAGGTGCTGAAGCTTTCTTT.

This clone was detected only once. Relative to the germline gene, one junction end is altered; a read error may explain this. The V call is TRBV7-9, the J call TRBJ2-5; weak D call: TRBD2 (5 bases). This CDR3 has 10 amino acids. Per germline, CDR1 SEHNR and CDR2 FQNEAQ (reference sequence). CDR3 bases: TGTTCCAGCGGAGCGGTCCCAGGGTACTTC. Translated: CSSGAVPGYF.

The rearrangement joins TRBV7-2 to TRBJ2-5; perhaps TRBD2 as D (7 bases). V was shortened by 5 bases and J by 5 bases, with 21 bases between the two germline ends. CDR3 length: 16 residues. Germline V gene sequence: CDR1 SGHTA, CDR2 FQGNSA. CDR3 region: CASSRVGGAGSETQYF. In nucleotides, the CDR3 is TGTGCCAGCAGCCGCGTAGGGGGGGCGGGGTCGGAGACCCAGTACTTC.

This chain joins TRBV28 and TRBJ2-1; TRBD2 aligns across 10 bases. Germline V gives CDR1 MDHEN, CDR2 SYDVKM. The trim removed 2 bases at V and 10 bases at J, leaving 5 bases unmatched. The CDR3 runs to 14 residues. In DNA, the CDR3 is TGTGCCAGCAGTTTAAGCGGGGGGGCGGGAGAGCAGTTCTTC. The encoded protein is CASSLSGGAGEQFF.

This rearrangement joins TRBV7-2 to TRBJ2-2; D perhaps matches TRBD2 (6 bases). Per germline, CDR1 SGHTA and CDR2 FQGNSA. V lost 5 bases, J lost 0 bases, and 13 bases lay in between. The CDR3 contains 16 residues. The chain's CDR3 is CASSRRGFANTGELFF. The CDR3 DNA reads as TGTGCCAGCAGCCGCCGGGGGTTCGCGAACACCGGGGAGCTGTTTTTT.

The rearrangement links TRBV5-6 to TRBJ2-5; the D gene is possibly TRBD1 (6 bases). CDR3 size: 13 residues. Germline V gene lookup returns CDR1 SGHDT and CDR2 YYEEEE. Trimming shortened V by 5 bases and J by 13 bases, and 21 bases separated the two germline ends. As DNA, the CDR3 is TGTGCCAGCAGTAGGGATGGTGGACAGACTTTGTACTTC. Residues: CASSRDGGQTLYF.

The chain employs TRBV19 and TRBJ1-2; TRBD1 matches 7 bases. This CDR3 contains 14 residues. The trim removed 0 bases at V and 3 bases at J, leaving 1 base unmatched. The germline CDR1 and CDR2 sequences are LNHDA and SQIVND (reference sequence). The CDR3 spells CASSIEGGHYGYTF. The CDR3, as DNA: TGTGCCAGTAGTATAGAAGGGGGCCACTATGGCTACACCTTC.

DNA of the CDR3: TGTGCCATCAGTGAGTTCCGGCTACAGGGGGATATGCGCGAAAAACTGTTTTTT. It is translated as CAISEFRLQGDMREKLFF. This chain uses TRBV10-3 with TRBJ1-4; the match to TRBD1 covers 8 bases. The CDR3 is made up of 18 amino acids. Germline CDR1 ENHRY, CDR2 SYGVKD. V gave up 1 base and J gave up 8 bases; unmatched junction bases: 15.

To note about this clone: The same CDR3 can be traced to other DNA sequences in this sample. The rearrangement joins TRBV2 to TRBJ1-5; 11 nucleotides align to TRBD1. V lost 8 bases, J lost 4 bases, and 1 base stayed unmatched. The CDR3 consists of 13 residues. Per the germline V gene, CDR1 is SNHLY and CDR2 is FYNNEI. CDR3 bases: TGTGCCAGCGGGACAGGGGGAAATCAGCCCCAGCATTTT. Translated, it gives CASGTGGNQPQHF.

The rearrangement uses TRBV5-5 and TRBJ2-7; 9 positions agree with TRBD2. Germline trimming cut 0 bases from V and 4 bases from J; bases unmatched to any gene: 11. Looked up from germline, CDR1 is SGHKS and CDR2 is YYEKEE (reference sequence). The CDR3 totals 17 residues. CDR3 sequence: CASSLGLAVYTPYEQYF. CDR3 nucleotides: TGTGCCAGCAGCTTGGGACTAGCGGTCTACACCCCGTACGAGCAGTACTTC.

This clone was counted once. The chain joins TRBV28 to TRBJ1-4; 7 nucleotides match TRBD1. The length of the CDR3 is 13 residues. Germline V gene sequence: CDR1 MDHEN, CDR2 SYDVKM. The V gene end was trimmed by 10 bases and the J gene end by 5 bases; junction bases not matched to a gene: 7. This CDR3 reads CATRGQFNEKLFF. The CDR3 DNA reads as TGTGCCACGCGGGGACAGTTCAATGAAAAACTGTTTTTT.

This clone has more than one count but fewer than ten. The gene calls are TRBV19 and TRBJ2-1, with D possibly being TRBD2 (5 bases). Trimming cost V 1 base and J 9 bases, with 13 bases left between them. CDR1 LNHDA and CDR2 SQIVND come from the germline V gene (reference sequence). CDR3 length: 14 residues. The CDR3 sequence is CASSIAGSLSEQFF. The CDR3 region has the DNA TGTGCCAGTAGTATAGCGGGATCCCTATCTGAGCAGTTCTTC.

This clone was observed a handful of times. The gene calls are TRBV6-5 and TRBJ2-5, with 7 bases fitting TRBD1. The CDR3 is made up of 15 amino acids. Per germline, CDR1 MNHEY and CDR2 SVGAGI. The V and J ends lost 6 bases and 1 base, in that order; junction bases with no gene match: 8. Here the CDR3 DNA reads TGTGCCAGCAGCCCGAACCGGGACAGCCAAGAGACCCAGTACTTC. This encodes CASSPNRDSQETQYF.

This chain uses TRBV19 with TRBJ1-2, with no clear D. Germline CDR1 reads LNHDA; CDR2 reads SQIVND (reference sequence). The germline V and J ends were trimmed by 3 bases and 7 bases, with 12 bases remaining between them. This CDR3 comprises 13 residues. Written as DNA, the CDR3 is TGTGCCAGTAGTATGGCGGGTAAGGGTGGCTACACCTTC. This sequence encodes CASSMAGKGGYTF.

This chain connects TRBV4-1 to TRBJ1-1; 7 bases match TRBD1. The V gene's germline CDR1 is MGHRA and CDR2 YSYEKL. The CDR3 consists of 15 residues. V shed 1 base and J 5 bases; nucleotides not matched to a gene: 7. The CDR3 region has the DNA TGCGCCAGCAGCCAAGTACGTCAGGGGGAGACTGAAGCTTTCTTT. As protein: CASSQVRQGETEAFF.

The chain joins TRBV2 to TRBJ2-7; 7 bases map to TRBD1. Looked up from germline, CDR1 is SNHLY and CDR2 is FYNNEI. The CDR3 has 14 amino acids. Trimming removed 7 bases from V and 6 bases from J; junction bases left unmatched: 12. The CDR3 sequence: CASTPTGQVGEQYF. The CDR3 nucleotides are TGTGCCAGCACTCCAACCGGACAGGTCGGCGAGCAGTACTTC.

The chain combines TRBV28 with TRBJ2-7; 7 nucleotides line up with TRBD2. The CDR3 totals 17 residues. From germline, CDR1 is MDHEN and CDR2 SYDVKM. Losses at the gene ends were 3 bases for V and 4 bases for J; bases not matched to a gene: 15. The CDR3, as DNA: TGTGCCAGCAGTTTGTTCGGGGAGGGCAGGGTGGCGTACGAGCAGTACTTC. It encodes CASSLFGEGRVAYEQYF.

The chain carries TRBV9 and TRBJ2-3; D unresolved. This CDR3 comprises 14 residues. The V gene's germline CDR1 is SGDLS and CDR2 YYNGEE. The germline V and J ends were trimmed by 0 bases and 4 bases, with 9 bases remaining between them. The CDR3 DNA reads TGTGCCAGCAGCGTAGGTGAACTCGCAGATACGCAGTATTTT. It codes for CASSVGELADTQYF.

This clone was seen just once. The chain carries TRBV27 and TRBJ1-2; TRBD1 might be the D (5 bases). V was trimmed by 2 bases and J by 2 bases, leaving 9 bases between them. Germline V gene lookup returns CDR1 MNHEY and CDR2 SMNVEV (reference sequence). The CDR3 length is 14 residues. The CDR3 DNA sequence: TGTGCCAGCAGTTTAGTAGGGGCAAACTATGGCTACACCTTC. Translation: CASSLVGANYGYTF.

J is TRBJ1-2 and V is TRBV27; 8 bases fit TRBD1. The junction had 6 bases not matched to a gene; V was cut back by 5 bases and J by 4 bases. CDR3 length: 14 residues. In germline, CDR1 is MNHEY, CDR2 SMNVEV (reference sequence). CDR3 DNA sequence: TGTGCCAGCAGTCCGACAGGGGCGCCCTATGGCTACACCTTC. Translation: CASSPTGAPYGYTF.

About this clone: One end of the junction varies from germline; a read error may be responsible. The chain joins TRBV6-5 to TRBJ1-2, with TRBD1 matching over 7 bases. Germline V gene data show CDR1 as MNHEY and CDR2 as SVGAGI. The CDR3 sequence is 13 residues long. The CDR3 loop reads CASSYRQGYSYTF. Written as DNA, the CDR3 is TGTGCCAGCAGTTACCGACAGGGCTATAGCTACACCTTC.

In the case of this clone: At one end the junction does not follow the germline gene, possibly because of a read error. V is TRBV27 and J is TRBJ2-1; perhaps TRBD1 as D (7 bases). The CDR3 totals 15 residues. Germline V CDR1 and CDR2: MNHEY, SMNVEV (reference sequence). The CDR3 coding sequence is TGTGCCACCAGTAGGAGGGCAGGGGGGTACAATGAGCAGTTCTTC. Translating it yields CATSRRAGGYNEQFF.

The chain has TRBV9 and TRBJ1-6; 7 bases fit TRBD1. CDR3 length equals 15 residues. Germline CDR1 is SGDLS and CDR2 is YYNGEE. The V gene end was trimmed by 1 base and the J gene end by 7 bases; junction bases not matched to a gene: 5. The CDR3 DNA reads TGTGCCAGCAGCGTACAGACAGGGATAAATTCACCCCTCCACTTT. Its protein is CASSVQTGINSPLHF.

In DNA, the CDR3 is TGTGCCAGTACAGGGCGACAAGGGAGCAATGAGCAGTTCTTC. It translates to CASTGRQGSNEQFF. J is TRBJ2-1 and V is TRBV6-5; TRBD1 might be the D (6 bases). The CDR3 consists of 14 residues. Trimming stripped 9 bases from V and 6 bases from J, with 18 bases between. Germline CDR1 and CDR2: MNHEY and SVGAGI.

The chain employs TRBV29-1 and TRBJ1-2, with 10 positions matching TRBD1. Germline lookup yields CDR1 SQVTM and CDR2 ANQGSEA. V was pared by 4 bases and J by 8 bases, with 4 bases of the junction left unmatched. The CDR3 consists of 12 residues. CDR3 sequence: CSVGQGARGYTF. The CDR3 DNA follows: TGCAGCGTTGGACAGGGGGCGCGAGGCTACACCTTC.

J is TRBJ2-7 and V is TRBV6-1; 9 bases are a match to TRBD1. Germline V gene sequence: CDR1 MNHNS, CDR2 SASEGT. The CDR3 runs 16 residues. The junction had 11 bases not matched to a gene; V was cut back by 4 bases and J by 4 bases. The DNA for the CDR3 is TGTGCCAGCAGTGTGGGACAGGGCCAACAAGAATACGAGCAGTACTTC. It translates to CASSVGQGQQEYEQYF.

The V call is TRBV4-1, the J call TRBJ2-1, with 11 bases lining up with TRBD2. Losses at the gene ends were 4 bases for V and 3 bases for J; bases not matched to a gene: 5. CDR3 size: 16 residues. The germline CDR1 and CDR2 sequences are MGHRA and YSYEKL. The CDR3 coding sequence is TGCGCCAGCAGCCTGGGACTAGCGGCACTCTACAATGAGCAGTTCTTC. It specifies CASSLGLAALYNEQFF.

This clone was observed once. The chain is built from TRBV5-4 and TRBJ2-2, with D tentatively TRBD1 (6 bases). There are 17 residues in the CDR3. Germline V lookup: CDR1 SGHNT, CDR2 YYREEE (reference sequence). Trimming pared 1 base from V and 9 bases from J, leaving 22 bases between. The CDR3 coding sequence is TGTGCCAGCAGCTTGAGTGAAGGGGGAATGGATGAGTGGGAGCTGTTTTTT. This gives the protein CASSLSEGGMDEWELFF.

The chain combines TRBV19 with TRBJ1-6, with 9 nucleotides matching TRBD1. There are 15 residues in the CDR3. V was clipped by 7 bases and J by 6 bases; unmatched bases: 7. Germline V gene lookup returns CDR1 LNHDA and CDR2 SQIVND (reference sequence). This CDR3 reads CASTPTGGGNSPLHF. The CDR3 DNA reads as TGTGCCAGTACCCCGACAGGGGGAGGTAATTCACCCCTCCACTTT.